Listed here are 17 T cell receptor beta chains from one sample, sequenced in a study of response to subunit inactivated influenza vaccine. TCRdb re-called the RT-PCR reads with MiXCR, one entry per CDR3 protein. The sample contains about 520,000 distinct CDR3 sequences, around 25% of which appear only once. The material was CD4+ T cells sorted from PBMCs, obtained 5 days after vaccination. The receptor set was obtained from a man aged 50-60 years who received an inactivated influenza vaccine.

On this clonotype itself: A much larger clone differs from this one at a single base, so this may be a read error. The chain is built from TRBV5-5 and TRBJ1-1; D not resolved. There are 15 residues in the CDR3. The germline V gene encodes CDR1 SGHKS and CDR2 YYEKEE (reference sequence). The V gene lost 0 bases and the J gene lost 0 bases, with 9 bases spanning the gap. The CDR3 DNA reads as TGTGCCAGCAGCTTGGAAGCACAGTTGAACACTGAAGCTTTCTTT. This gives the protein CASSLEAQLNTEAFF.

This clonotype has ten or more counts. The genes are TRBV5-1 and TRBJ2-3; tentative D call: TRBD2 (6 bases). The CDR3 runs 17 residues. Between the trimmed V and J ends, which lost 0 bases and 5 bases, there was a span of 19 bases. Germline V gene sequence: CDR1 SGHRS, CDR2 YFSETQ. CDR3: CASSLAYVGGGIDTQYF. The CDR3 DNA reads TGCGCCAGCAGCTTGGCCTACGTTGGAGGAGGGATAGATACGCAGTATTTT.

This chain's CDR3 is CSVVEGEGQGSGANVLTF. Here the CDR3 DNA reads TGCAGCGTCGTTGAGGGGGAGGGACAGGGTTCCGGGGCCAACGTCCTGACTTTC. The V gene is TRBV29-1, the J gene TRBJ2-6; 9 bases map to TRBD1. Germline lookup yields CDR1 SQVTM and CDR2 ANQGSEA. CDR3 length: 18 residues. With 6 bases clipped from V and 4 bases from J, the junction kept 16 bases outside the gene matches. Combining the CDR3 with reference TRBV29-1 and TRBJ2-6 gives the whole variable domain SAVISQKPSRDICQRGTSLTIQCQVDSQVTMMFWYRQQPGQSLTLIATANQGSEATYESGFVIDKFPISRPNLTFSTLTVSNMSPEDSSIYLCSVVEGEGQGSGANVLTFGAGSRLTVL.

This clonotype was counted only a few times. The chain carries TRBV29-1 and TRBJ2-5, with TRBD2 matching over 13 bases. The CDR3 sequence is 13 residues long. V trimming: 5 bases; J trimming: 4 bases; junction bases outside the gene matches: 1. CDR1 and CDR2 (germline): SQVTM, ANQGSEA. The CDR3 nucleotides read TGCAGCGTTTGGACTAGCGGGAGAGAGACCCAGTACTTC. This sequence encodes CSVWTSGRETQYF.

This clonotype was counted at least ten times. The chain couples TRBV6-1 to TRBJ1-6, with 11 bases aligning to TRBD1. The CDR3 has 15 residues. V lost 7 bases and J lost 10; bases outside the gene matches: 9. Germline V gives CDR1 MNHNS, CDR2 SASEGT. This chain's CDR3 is CASTLGDRGYSPLHF. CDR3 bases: TGTGCCAGCACCTTGGGGGACAGGGGGTACTCACCCCTCCACTTT.

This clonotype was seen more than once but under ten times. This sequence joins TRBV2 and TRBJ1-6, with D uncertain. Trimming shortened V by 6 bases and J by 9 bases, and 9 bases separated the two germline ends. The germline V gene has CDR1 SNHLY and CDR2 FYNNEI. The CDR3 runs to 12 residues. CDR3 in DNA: TGTGCCAGCAGGGGGTACGGTTCACCCCTCCACTTT. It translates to CASRGYGSPLHF.

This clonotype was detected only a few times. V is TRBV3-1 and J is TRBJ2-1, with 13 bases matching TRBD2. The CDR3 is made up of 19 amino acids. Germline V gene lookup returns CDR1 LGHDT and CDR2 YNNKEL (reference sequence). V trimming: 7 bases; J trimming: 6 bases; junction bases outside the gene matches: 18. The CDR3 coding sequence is TGTGCCAGCATCTCTCGCCGGGTAACTAGCGGGGGGGCTGTCAATGAGCAGTTCTTC. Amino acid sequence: CASISRRVTSGGAVNEQFF.

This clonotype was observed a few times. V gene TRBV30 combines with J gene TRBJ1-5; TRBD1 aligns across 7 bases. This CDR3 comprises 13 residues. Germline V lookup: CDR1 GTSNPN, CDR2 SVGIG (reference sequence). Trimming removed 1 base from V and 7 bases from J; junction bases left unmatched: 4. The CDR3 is CAWSAHRGQPQHF. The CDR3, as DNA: TGTGCCTGGAGTGCTCACAGGGGACAGCCCCAGCATTTT. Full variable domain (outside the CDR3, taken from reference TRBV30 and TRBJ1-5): SQTIHQWPATLVQPVGSPLSLECTVEGTSNPNLYWYRQAAGRGLQLLFYSVGIGQISSEVPQNLSASRPQDRQFILSSKKLLLSDSGFYLCAWSAHRGQPQHFGDGTRLSIL.

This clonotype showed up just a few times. DNA of the CDR3: TGCGCCAGCAGCTTGGGGGGACAGGAGATATACGAGCAGTACTTC. Translation gives CASSLGGQEIYEQYF. The V gene is TRBV5-1, the J gene TRBJ2-7; 8 bases align to TRBD1. Trimming took 0 bases from V and 4 from J; bases not matched to a gene: 6. The germline V gene has CDR1 SGHRS and CDR2 YFSETQ. The CDR3 is made up of 15 amino acids. Filled out from reference TRBV5-1 and TRBJ2-7, the complete variable domain reads KAGVTQTPRYLIKTRGQQVTLSCSPISGHRSVSWYQQTPGQGLQFLFEYFSETQRNKGNFPGRFSGRQFSNSRSEMNVSTLELGDSALYLCASSLGGQEIYEQYFGPGTRLTVT.

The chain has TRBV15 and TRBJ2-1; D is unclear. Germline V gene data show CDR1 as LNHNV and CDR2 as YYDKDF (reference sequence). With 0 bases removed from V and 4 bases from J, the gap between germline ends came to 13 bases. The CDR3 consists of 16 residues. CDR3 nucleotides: TGTGCCACCAGCAGAGATAAGTCTAATTGGTACAATGAGCAGTTCTTC. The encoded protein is CATSRDKSNWYNEQFF.

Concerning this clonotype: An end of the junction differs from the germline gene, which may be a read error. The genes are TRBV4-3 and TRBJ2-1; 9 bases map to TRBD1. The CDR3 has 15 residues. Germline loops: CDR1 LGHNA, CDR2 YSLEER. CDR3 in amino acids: CATSPDRGLYNEQFF. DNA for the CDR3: TGCGCCACCAGCCCGGACAGGGGCTTGTACAATGAGCAGTTCTTC.

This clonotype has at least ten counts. CDR3 coding DNA: TGCGCCAGCAGCCAAGAATACGGGGCGGGAGACTACGAGCAGTACTTC. Protein product: CASSQEYGAGDYEQYF. The chain uses TRBV4-3 and TRBJ2-7; 7 positions match TRBD2. CDR1 LGHNA and CDR2 YSLEER come from the germline V gene. The CDR3 loop spans 16 amino acids. J gave up 3 bases and V 0 bases, and 8 bases lay outside the gene matches.

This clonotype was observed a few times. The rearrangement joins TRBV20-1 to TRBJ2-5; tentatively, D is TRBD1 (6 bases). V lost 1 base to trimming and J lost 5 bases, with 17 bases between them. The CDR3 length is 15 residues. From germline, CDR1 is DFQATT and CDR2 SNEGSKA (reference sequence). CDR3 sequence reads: CSARVGAPIRETQYF. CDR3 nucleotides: TGCAGTGCTAGAGTGGGGGCCCCGATCCGGGAGACCCAGTACTTC.

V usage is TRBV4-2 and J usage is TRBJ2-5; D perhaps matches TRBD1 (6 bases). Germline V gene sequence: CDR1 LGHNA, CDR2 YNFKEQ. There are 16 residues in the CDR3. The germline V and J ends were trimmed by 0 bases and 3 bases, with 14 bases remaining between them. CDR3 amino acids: CASSQDGRAGEETQYF. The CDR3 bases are TGTGCCAGCAGCCAAGATGGCCGAGCAGGGGAAGAGACCCAGTACTTC.

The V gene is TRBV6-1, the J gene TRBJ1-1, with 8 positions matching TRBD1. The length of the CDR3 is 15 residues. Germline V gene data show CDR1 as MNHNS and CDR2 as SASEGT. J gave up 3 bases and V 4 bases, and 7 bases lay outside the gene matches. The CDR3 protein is CASSAHQGADTEAFF. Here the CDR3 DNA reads TGTGCCAGCAGTGCCCATCAGGGGGCCGACACTGAAGCTTTCTTT.

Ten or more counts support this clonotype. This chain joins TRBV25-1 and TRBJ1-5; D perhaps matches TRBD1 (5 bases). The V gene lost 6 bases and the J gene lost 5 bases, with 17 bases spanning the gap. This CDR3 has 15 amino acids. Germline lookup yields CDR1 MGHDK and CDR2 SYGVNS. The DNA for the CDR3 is TGTGCCAGCAGCGGGGACCGGGGAGGATATCAGCCCCAGCATTTT. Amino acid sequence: CASSGDRGGYQPQHF.

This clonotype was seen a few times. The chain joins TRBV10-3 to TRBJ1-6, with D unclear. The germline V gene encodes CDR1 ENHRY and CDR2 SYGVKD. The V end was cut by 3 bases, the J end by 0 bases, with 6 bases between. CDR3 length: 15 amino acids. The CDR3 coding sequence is TGTGCCATCAGTGATCGGTTCTCCTATAATTCACCCCTCCACTTT. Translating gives CAISDRFSYNSPLHF.